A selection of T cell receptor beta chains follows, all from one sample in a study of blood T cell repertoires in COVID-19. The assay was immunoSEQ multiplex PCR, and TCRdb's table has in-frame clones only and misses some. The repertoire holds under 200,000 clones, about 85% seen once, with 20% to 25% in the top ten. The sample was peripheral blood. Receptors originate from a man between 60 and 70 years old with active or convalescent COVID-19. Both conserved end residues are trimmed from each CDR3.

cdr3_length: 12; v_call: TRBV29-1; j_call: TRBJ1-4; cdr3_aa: SARGGRANEKLF
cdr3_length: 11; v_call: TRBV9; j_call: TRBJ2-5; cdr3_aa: ASSVGPLETQY
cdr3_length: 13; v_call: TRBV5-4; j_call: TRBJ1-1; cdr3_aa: ASSDGTALNTEAF
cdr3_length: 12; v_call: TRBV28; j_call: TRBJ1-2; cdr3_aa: ASSFPGSNYGYT
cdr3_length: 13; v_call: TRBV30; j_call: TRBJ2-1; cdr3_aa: AWSPSSGILWGQF
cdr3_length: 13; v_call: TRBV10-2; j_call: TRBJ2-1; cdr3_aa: ASNNRLAGINEQF
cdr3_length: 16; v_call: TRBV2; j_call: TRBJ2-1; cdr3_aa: ASIGLAGGYSSYNEQF
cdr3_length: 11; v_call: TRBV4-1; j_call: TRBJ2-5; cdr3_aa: ASSPREGETQY
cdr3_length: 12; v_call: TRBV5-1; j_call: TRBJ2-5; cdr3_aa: ASSSGLPGETQY
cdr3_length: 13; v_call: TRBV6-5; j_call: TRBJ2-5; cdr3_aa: ASSYSGAGAETQY
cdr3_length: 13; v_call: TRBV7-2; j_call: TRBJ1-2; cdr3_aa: ASSSKPDLWRGYT
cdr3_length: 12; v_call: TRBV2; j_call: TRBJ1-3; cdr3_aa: ASSDRVPGNTIY
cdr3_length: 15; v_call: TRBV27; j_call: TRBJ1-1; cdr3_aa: ASSPIYEVYMNTEAF
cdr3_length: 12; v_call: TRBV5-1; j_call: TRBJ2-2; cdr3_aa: ASRGEQGAGELF
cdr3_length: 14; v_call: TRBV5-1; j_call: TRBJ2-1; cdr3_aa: ASSAARGAGGNEQF
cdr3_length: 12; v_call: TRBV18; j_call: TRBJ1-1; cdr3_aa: ASSPRTGNTEAF
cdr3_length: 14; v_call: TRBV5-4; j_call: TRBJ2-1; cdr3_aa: ASSTDRDYGYNEQF
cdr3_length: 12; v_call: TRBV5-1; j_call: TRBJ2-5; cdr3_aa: ASSLVGPGETQY
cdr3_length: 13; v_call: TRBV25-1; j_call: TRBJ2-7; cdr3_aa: ASSDPTGGDYEQY
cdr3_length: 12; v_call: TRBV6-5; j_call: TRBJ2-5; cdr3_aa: ASSYSNRQETQY
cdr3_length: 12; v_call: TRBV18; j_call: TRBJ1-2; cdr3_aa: ASSPGTGDYGYT
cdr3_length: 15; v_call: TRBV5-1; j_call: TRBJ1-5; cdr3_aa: ASSLSPASFSNQPQH
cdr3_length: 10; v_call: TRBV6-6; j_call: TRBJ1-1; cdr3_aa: ASSYSASEAF
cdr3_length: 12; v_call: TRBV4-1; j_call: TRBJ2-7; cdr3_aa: ASSLGTTSYEQY
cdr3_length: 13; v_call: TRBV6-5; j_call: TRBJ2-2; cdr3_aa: ASSRGQGGTGELF
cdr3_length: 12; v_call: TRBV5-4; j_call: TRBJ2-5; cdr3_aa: ASSLGRPGETQY
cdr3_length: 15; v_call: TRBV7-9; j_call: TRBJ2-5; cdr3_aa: ASSLERGGRGSETQY
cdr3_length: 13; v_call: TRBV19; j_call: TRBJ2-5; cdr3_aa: ASSSVGGLVETQY
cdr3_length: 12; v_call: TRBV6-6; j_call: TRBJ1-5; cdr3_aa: ASSRQGNNQPQH